This T cell receptor beta chain was obtained from a study of blood T cell repertoires in COVID-19. Study-level information: Samples representing acute and convalescent COVID-19 were sourced from the United States, Italy and Spain.

Original methodology: The assay estimated nucleated cells by amplifying reference gene primers. TCRdb keeps only in-frame clones here, not all; method: immunoSEQ multiplex PCR. V and J calls and clone size follow that table, whereas D and trimming were derived from the DNA. Found here are 110,000 or so clones, 85% of them singletons; the top ten hold 10% to 15%. The clonotype was recovered from a human donor in a cohort sampled during active COVID-19. The sequenced sample consisted of peripheral blood.

The CDR3, as DNA: TGCAGCGTTGCTGTGACAGCGAACACCGGGGAGCTGTTTTTT. Translated: CSVAVTANTGELFF. The V call is TRBV29-1, the J call TRBJ2-2; TRBD1 might be the D (5 bases). Germline V gene lookup returns CDR1 SQVTM and CDR2 ANQGSEA. CDR3 length: 14 residues. The ends were cut back, 4 bases at V and 0 bases at J, with 9 bases in the middle.